What follows describes a single T cell receptor beta chain. The CDR3 length is 13 residues. V lost 0 bases and J 6 bases, leaving 8 bases between the germline ends. The germline CDR1 and CDR2 sequences are MNHEY and SVGEGT. Study members were between 18 and 89 years old and lived in roughly 24 US regions. In the study's own analysis: Amplification of reference gene primers provided the estimated nucleated cell counts. TCRdb's table, derived via immunoSEQ multiplex PCR, lists solely in-frame clones and lacks some. Clonal size and the V and J genes are those of that table, whereas D and trimming came from the DNA. The data hold over 300,000 clones, with more than 75% observed a single time. These data are taken from a study of blood T cell repertoires in COVID-19. In the study overall: Samples representing acute and convalescent COVID-19 were sourced from the United States, Italy and Spain. T cells, B-cell-depleted T cells, or PBMCs provided the cDNA or gDNA that served as material.

Sequences were obtained from PBMCs or T cells enriched from blood (not recorded which). The clonotype originates from a woman in her 30s with acute COVID-19. This rearrangement joins TRBV6-2 or TRBV6-3 to TRBJ1-1; D might be TRBD1 (5 bases). DNA for the CDR3: TGTGCCAGCAGTTACTCGGGCAGGGCTGAAGCTTTCTTT. It is translated as CASSYSGRAEAFF.